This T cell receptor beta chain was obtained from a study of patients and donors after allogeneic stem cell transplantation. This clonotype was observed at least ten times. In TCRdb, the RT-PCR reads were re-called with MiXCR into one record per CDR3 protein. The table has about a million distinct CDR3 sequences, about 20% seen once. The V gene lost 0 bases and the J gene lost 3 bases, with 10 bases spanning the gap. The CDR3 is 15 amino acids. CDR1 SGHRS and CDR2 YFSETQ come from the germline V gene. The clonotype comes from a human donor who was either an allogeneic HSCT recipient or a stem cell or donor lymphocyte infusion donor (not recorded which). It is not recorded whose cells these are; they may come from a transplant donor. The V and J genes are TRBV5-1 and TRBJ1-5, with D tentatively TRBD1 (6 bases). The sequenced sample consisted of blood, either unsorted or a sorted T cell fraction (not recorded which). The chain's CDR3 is CASSLEGGNNQPQHF. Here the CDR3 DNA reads TGCGCCAGCAGCTTGGAGGGGGGAAACAATCAGCCCCAGCATTTT. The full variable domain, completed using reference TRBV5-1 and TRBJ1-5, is KAGVTQTPRYLIKTRGQQVTLSCSPISGHRSVSWYQQTPGQGLQFLFEYFSETQRNKGNFPGRFSGRQFSNSRSEMNVSTLELGDSALYLCASSLEGGNNQPQHFGDGTRLSIL.